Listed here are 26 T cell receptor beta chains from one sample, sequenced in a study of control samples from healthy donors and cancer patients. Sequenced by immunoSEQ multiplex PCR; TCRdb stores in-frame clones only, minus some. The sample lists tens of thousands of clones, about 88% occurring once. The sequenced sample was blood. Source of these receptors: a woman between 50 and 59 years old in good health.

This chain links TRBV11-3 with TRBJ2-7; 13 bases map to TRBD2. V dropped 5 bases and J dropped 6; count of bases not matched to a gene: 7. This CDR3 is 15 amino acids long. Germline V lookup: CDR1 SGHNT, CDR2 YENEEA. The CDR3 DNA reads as TGTGCCAGCAGCAGAGCCGGGACTAGCGGGACCGAGCAGTACTTC. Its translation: CASSRAGTSGTEQYF. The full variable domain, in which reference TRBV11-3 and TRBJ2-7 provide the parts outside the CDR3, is EAGVVQSPRYKIIEKKQPVAFWCNPISGHNTLYWYLQNLGQGPELLIRYENEEAVDDSQLPKDRFSAERLKGVDSTLKIQPAELGDSAVYLCASSRAGTSGTEQYFGPGTRLTVT.

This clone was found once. The CDR3, as DNA: TGTGCCAGCAGCGTCTTCAGTACAGATACGCAGTATTTT. Amino acid sequence: CASSVFSTDTQYF. The V and J genes are TRBV5-8 and TRBJ2-3; D remains unclear. The CDR3 length is 13 residues. Per the germline V gene, CDR1 is SGHTS and CDR2 is YDEGEE. V shed 4 bases and J shed 3 bases, with 9 bases lying between them.

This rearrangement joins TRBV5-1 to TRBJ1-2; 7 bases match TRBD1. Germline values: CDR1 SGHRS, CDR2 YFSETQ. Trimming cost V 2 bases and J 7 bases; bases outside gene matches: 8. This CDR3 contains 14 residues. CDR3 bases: TGCGCCAGCAGCTTACCCAGGGGGGAACCTGGCTACACCTTC. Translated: CASSLPRGEPGYTF.

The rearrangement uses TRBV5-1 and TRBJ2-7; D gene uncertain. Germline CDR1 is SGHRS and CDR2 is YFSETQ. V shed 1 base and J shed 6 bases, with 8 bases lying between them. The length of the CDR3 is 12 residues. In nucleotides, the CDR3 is TGCGCCAGCAGCTTGCGAACGGGCGAGCAGTACTTC. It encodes CASSLRTGEQYF.

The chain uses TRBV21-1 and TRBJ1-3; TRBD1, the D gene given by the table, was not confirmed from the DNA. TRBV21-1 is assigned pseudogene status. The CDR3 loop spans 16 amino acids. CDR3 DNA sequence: TGTGCCAGCAGCGGAGGACAGGGGGCGTCAGGAAACACCATATATTTT. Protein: CASSGGQGASGNTIYF.

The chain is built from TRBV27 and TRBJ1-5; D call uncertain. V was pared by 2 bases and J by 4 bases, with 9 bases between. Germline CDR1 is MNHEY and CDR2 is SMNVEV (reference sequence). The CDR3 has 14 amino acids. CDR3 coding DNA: TGTGCCAGCAGTTTAGGGTACTTAAATCAGCCCCAGCATTTT. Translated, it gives CASSLGYLNQPQHF.

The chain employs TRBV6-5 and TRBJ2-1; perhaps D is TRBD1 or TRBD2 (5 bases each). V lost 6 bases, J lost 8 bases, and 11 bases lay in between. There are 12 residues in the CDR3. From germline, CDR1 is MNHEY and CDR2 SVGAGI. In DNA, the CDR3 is TGTGCCAGCAGGAGGGGCCGGGATGAGCAGTTCTTC. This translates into CASRRGRDEQFF.

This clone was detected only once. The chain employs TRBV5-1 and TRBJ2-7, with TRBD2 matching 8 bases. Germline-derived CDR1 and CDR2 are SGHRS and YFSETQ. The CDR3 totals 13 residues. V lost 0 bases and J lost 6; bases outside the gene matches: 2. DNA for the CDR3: TGCGCCAGCAGCTTGGGCACTAGCGGCGAGCAGTACTTC. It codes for CASSLGTSGEQYF.

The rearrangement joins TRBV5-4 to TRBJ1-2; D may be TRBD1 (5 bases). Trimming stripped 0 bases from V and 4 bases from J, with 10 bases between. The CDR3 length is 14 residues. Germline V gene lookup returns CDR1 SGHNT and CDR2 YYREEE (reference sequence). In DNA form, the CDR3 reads TGTGCCAGCAGCTTGGGGGGCCAGACCTATGGCTACACCTTC. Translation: CASSLGGQTYGYTF.

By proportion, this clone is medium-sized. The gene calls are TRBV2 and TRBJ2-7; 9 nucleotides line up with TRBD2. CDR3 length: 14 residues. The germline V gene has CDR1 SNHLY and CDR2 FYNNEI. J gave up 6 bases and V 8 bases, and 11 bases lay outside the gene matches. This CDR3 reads CASSEREDPLEQYF. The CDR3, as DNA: TGTGCCAGCTCAGAGCGGGAGGACCCTCTCGAGCAGTACTTC.

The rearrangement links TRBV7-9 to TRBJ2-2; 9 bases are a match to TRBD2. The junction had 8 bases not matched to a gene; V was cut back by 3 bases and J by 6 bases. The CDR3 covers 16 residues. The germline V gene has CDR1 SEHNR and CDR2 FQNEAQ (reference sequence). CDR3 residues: CASSFLAGGPAGELFF. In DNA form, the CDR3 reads TGTGCCAGCAGCTTTCTGGCGGGAGGGCCTGCCGGGGAGCTGTTTTTT.

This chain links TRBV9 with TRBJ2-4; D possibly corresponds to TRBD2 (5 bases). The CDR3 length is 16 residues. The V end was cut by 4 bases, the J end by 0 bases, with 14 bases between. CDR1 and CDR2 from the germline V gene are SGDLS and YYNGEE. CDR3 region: CASSPSGLVAKNIQYF. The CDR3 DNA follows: TGTGCCAGCAGCCCGAGCGGCCTAGTAGCCAAAAACATTCAGTACTTC.

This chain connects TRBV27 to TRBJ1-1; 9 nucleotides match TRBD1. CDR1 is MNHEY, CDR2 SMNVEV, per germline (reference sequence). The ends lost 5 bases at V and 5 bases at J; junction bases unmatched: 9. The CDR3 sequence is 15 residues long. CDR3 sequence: CASSTRTGAGTEAFF. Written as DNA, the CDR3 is TGTGCCAGCAGTACCCGGACAGGGGCAGGGACTGAAGCTTTCTTT.

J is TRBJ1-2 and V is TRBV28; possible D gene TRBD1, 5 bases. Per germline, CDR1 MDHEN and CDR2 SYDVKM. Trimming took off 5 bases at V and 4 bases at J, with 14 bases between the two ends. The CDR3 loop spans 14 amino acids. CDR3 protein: CASSLTWGSYGYTF. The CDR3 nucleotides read TGTGCCAGCAGTCTAACGTGGGGGAGCTATGGCTACACCTTC.

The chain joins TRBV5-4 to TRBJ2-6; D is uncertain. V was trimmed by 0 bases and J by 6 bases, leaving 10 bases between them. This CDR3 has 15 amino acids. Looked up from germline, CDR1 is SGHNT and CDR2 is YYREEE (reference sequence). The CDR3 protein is CASSLALGEANVLTF. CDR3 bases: TGTGCCAGCAGCTTGGCCTTAGGAGAGGCCAACGTCCTGACTTTC.

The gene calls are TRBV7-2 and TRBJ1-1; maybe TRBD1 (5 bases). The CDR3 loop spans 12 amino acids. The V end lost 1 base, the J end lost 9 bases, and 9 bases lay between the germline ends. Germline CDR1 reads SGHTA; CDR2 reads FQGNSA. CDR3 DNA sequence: TGTGCCAGCAGCTTAGATGGGGGGAAAGCTTTCTTT. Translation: CASSLDGGKAFF.

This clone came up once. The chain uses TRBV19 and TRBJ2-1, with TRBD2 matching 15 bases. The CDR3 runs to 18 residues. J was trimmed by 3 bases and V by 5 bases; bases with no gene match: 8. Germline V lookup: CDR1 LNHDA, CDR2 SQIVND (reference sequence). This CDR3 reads CASSHGTSGRNRYNEQFF. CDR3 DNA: TGTGCCAGTAGTCACGGGACTAGCGGGAGGAATCGCTACAATGAGCAGTTCTTC.

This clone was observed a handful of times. CDR3 bases: TGTGCCAGCAGCCTGTATACGGGGTCGAATAATGAAAAACTGTTTTTT. Translated: CASSLYTGSNNEKLFF. This chain links TRBV4-2 with TRBJ1-4; D is unresolved. The CDR3 runs 16 residues. Trimming took 4 bases from V and 4 from J, leaving 16 bases between them. In germline, CDR1 is LGHNA, CDR2 YNFKEQ.

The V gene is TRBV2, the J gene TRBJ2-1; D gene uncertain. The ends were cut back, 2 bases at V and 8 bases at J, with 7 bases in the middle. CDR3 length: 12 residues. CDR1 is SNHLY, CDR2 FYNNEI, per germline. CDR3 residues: CASSERRHEQFF. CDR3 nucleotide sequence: TGTGCCAGCAGTGAACGACGGCATGAGCAGTTCTTC. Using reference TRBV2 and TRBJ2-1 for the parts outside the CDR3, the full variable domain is EPEVTQTPSHQVTQMGQEVILRCVPISNHLYFYWYRQILGQKVEFLVSFYNNEISEKSEIFDDQFSVERPDGSNFTLKIRSTKLEDSAMYFCASSERRHEQFFGPGTRLTVL.

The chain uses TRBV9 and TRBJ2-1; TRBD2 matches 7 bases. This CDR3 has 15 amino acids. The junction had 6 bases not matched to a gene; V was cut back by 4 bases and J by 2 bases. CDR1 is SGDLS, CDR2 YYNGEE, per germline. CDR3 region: CASSPTSETYNEQFF. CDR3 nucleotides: TGTGCCAGCAGCCCTACTAGCGAGACCTACAATGAGCAGTTCTTC.

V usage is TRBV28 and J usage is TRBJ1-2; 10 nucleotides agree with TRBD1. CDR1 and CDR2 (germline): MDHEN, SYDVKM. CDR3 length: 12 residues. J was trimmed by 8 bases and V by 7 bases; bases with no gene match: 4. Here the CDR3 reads CASKGQGDGYTF. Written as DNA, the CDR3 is TGTGCCAGCAAAGGACAGGGGGACGGCTACACCTTC.

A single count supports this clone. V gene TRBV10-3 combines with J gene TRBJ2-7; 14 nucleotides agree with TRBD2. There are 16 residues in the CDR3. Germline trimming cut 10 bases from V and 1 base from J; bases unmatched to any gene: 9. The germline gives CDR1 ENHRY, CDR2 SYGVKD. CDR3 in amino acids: CATTGTSGRGSYEQYF. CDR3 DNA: TGTGCCACCACCGGGACTAGCGGGAGAGGGTCCTACGAGCAGTACTTC.

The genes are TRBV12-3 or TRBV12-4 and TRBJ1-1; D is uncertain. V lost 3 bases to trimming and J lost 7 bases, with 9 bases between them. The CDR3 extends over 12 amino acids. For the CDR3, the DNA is TGTGCCAGCAGTTTGTCAAAACTTGAAGCTTTCTTT. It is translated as CASSLSKLEAFF.

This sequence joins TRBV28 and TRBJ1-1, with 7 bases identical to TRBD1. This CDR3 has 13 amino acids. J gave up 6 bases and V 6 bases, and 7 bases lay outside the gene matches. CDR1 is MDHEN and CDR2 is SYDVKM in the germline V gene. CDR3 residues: CASRPATGPEAFF. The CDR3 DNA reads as TGTGCCAGCAGACCGGCGACAGGGCCTGAAGCTTTCTTT.

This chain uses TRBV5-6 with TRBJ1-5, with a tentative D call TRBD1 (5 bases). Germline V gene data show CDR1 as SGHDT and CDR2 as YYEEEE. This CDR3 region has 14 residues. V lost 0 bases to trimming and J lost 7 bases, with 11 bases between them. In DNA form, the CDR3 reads TGTGCCAGCAGCTTGGCCGGAGGGGAACAGCCCCAGCATTTT. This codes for CASSLAGGEQPQHF.

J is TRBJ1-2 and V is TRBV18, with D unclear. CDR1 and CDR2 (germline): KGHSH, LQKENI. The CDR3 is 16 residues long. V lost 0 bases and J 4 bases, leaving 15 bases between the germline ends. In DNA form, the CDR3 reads TGTGCCAGCTCACCACCATCCCGGGGTCGATCCTATGGCTACACCTTC. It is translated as CASSPPSRGRSYGYTF.